This entry concerns a single T cell receptor (beta chain). No patient received treatment before thyroid surgery. Germline V gives CDR1 MNHNS, CDR2 SASEGT. V lost 6 bases to trimming and J lost 2 bases, with 16 bases between them. The CDR3 sequence is 15 residues long. This record comes from a study of metastatic and nonmetastatic thyroid tumors. TCRdb recomputed clones from the PCR reads via MiXCR. The sample lists 34,000 or so clones, roughly 36% occurring once. The chain is built from TRBV6-1 and TRBJ1-1, with TRBD1 as a possible D gene (6 bases). Sequencing used tumor tissue. This clonotype originated in a female donor with papillary thyroid cancer or a benign thyroid nodule (not recorded which). Some clones in this sample may be carry-over from other donors' samples. CDR3 DNA sequence: TGTGCCAGCAGCTCTCCGGGACAAGGAAACACTGAAGCTTTCTTT. Translated, it gives CASSSPGQGNTEAFF.